Below are 32 T cell receptor beta chains sequenced from a single sample in a study of blood T cell repertoires in COVID-19 (dated by TCRdb to the early 2020s). The library was made by the immunoSEQ multiplex PCR assay. Drawn from immuneACCESS, this table holds only the in-frame rearrangements with V and J called that TCRdb kept. Clones are partly lost; checked studies trace under half to an unresolved V gene and leave the rest unexplained. The sample contains roughly 150,000 clones, under 95% of them found a single time. The top ten clonotypes cover 18% of the sample. Source material: peripheral blood. All receptors derive from a man aged 60-69 years with active or convalescent COVID-19.

This clone occurred once. This chain connects TRBV5-6 to TRBJ1-2; 8 bases map to TRBD1. V shed 4 bases and J 5 bases; nucleotides not matched to a gene: 7. Germline values: CDR1 SGHDT, CDR2 YYEEEE. This CDR3 is built from 14 residues. The chain's CDR3 is CASSLRDRSYGYTF. The CDR3 DNA reads as TGTGCCAGCAGCCTTCGGGACAGGAGTTATGGCTACACCTTC.

This clone came up once. The J gene is TRBJ1-5, the V gene TRBV3-1 (or the pseudogene TRBV3-2); D uncertain. Trimming stripped 0 bases from V and 5 bases from J, with 5 bases between. CDR1 is LGHDT, CDR2 YNNKEL, per germline (reference sequence). This CDR3 comprises 13 residues. Here the CDR3 reads CASSQDPDQPQHF. CDR3 nucleotides: TGTGCCAGCAGCCAAGATCCGGATCAGCCCCAGCATTTT.

This clone appeared once. The rearrangement links TRBV9 to TRBJ2-2; 7 bases match TRBD1. The length of the CDR3 is 15 residues. Germline V lookup: CDR1 SGDLS, CDR2 YYNGEE. Unmatched junction bases numbered 7, after V lost 1 base and J lost 7 bases. This CDR3 reads CASSVTSTGVGELFF. The CDR3 DNA follows: TGTGCCAGCAGCGTAACCTCTACAGGGGTCGGGGAGCTGTTTTTT. The whole variable domain, remainder taken from reference TRBV9 and TRBJ2-2, is DSGVTQTPKHLITATGQRVTLRCSPRSGDLSVYWYQQSLDQGLQFLIQYYNGEERAKGNILERFSAQQFPDLHSELNLSSLELGDSALYFCASSVTSTGVGELFFGEGSRLTVL.

This chain links TRBV3-1 (or the pseudogene TRBV3-2) with TRBJ2-1; D is perhaps TRBD1 (5 bases). V lost 0 bases, J lost 13 bases, and 10 bases lay in between. Germline V CDR1 and CDR2: LGHDT, YNNKEL (reference sequence). The CDR3 length is 12 residues. The DNA of the CDR3 is TGTGCCAGCAGCCAAGAAGGCAGGGCCCAGTTCTTC. It yields the protein CASSQEGRAQFF.

This chain uses TRBV3-1 (or the pseudogene TRBV3-2) with TRBJ1-5; D remains ambiguous. Germline CDR1 and CDR2: LGHDT and YNNKEL (reference sequence). V was pared by 2 bases and J by 4 bases, with 9 bases between. The CDR3 is 14 residues long. This chain's CDR3 is CASSQQVNNQPQHF. The CDR3 DNA reads TGTGCCAGCAGCCAACAGGTGAATAATCAGCCCCAGCATTTT.

V and J are TRBV24-1 and TRBJ2-3; 9 nucleotides agree with TRBD1. CDR1 KGHDR and CDR2 SFDVKD come from the germline V gene. V was clipped by 5 bases and J by 7 bases; unmatched bases: 9. The CDR3 runs 15 residues. This CDR3 reads CATSAGTGFFNTQYF. CDR3 in DNA: TGTGCCACCAGTGCCGGGACAGGGTTTTTCAATACGCAGTATTTT.

The V and J genes are TRBV7-9 and TRBJ2-5; 9 nucleotides match TRBD2. The germline gives CDR1 SEHNR, CDR2 FQNEAQ (reference sequence). The CDR3 contains 13 residues. The V and J ends lost 7 bases and 4 bases, in that order; junction bases with no gene match: 4. CDR3 DNA sequence: TGTGCCAGCAACGAACTAGCGGGAGAGACCCAGTACTTC. Encoded protein: CASNELAGETQYF.

The V call is TRBV2, the J call TRBJ1-2, with 8 bases that match TRBD1. Germline V gives CDR1 SNHLY, CDR2 FYNNEI. This CDR3 has 15 residues. J was trimmed by 2 bases and V by 2 bases; bases with no gene match: 4. The CDR3 loop reads CASSERTGSNYGYTF. CDR3 nucleotides: TGTGCCAGCAGTGAACGGACAGGGTCCAACTATGGCTACACCTTC.

The V call is TRBV5-1, the J call TRBJ1-4, with TRBD1 matching over 8 bases. Germline V gives CDR1 SGHRS, CDR2 YFSETQ. V gave up 7 bases and J gave up 8 bases; unmatched junction bases: 4. This CDR3 is 12 amino acids long. The CDR3: CASVRGREKLFF. CDR3 sequence (DNA): TGCGCCAGCGTCAGGGGGCGGGAAAAACTGTTTTTT.

This chain uses TRBV25-1 with TRBJ1-4, with TRBD1 matching over 9 bases. The CDR3 runs 17 residues. Trimming took 1 base from V and 8 from J; bases not matched to a gene: 11. Germline CDR1 and CDR2: MGHDK and SYGVNS. CDR3 amino acids: CASSESTSGTGREKLFF. As DNA, the CDR3 is TGTGCCAGCAGTGAATCGACCTCCGGGACAGGGAGGGAAAAACTGTTTTTT.

The chain has TRBV19 and TRBJ2-3, with TRBD2 identical over 8 bases. This CDR3 region has 17 residues. CDR1 and CDR2 (germline): LNHDA, SQIVND (reference sequence). V dropped 0 bases and J dropped 0; count of bases not matched to a gene: 5. The CDR3 nucleotides are TGTGCCAGTAGTATAGAAATGGCTAGCGGGAGCACAGATACGCAGTATTTT. The encoded protein is CASSIEMASGSTDTQYF.

The CDR3 DNA is TGTGCCAGTAGTATTGGCAGCGCCGCCGGAAATGAGCAGTTCTTC. Amino acids: CASSIGSAAGNEQFF. The V and J genes are TRBV19 and TRBJ2-1; D not certain. Deletions cut 3 bases from V and 7 bases from J, with 16 bases between. The CDR3 consists of 15 residues. Germline V CDR1 and CDR2: LNHDA, SQIVND (reference sequence).

The chain joins TRBV7-2 to TRBJ1-1, with 7 bases fitting TRBD1. J gave up 4 bases and V 5 bases, and 4 bases lay outside the gene matches. This CDR3 is built from 13 residues. Germline-derived CDR1 and CDR2 are SGHTA and FQGNSA. The CDR3 DNA reads as TGTGCCAGCAGCCCAGGGACAGTCACTGAAGCTTTCTTT. Protein sequence: CASSPGTVTEAFF.

V gene TRBV24-1 combines with J gene TRBJ2-5; 8 positions match TRBD2. CDR3 size: 13 residues. J lost 5 bases, V lost 7 bases, and 5 bases had no gene match. In germline, CDR1 is KGHDR, CDR2 SFDVKD. The CDR3, as DNA: TGTGCCACCAGCGGGGGGGCCGGGGAGACCCAGTACTTC. Its translation: CATSGGAGETQYF.

The chain links TRBV6-5 to TRBJ2-1; TRBD1 agrees at 7 bases. The CDR3 loop spans 13 amino acids. The germline V gene encodes CDR1 MNHEY and CDR2 SVGAGI. V trimming: 4 bases; J trimming: 7 bases; junction bases outside the gene matches: 4. Here the CDR3 DNA reads TGTGCCAGCAGTTCCGGGACAGATAATGAGCAGTTCTTC. Protein: CASSSGTDNEQFF.

The rearrangement joins TRBV6-5 to TRBJ1-1; TRBD1 agrees at 7 bases. Germline CDR1 MNHEY, CDR2 SVGAGI. With 8 bases clipped from V and 1 base from J, the junction kept 10 bases outside the gene matches. This CDR3 region has 15 residues. In DNA, the CDR3 is TGTGCCAGCTCCTCACAGGGGCGGGGGAACACTGAAGCTTTCTTT. Its translation is CASSSQGRGNTEAFF.

The gene calls are TRBV12-5 and TRBJ1-1, with D maybe TRBD1 (6 bases). The CDR3 runs 16 residues. Looked up from germline, CDR1 is LGHNT and CDR2 is FRNRAP. V was shortened by 4 bases and J by 0 bases, with 15 bases between the two germline ends. The CDR3 nucleotides are TGTGCTAGTGGTTCGAAATGGGACATCTTGAACACTGAAGCTTTCTTT. This encodes CASGSKWDILNTEAFF.

The chain has TRBV21-1 and TRBJ1-2; the D call in the table, TRBD1, was not verified against the DNA. TRBV21-1 is recorded as a pseudogene. The CDR3 totals 12 residues. The CDR3 protein is CAKKTGPYGYTF. CDR3 coding DNA: TGTGCCAAGAAGACAGGGCCTTATGGCTACACCTTC.

The chain recombines TRBV18 with TRBJ1-1; D remains ambiguous. The CDR3 is made up of 13 amino acids. Germline-derived CDR1 and CDR2 are KGHSH and LQKENI. V was shortened by 6 bases and J by 3 bases, with 11 bases between the two germline ends. CDR3: CASSLQQDTEAFF. In DNA, the CDR3 is TGTGCCAGCTCCTTACAGCAGGACACTGAAGCTTTCTTT.

The gene calls are TRBV18 and TRBJ1-6; no definite D call. The length of the CDR3 is 16 residues. V dropped 4 bases and J dropped 0 bases, with 10 bases sitting between them. Germline V lookup: CDR1 KGHSH, CDR2 LQKENI. The CDR3 reads CASSREWSSYNSPLHF. The CDR3 coding sequence is TGTGCCAGCTCACGGGAGTGGAGCTCCTATAATTCACCCCTCCACTTT.

This clone was detected only once. This chain joins TRBV6-6 and TRBJ2-4, with 15 bases fitting TRBD2. The CDR3 contains 16 residues. The J segment lost 5 bases and the V segment lost 5 bases, leaving 4 bases of the junction unmatched. The germline V gene encodes CDR1 MNHNY and CDR2 SVGAGI (reference sequence). The CDR3: CASSHGLAGGENIQYF. In DNA form, the CDR3 reads TGTGCCAGCAGTCATGGACTAGCGGGGGGGGAAAACATTCAGTACTTC.

The gene calls are TRBV25-1 and TRBJ2-1; TRBD2 matches at 8 bases. The junction had 4 bases not matched to a gene; V was cut back by 6 bases and J by 0 bases. This CDR3 is 15 amino acids long. In germline, CDR1 is MGHDK, CDR2 SYGVNS. CDR3 amino acids: CASRPGGSSYNEQFF. DNA of the CDR3: TGTGCCAGCAGACCGGGAGGGAGCTCCTACAATGAGCAGTTCTTC.

This chain connects TRBV7-9 to TRBJ2-6; D possibly corresponds to TRBD2 (5 bases). CDR3 size: 17 residues. Germline assignment: CDR1 SEHNR and CDR2 FQNEAQ (reference sequence). V dropped 5 bases and J dropped 0 bases, with 14 bases sitting between them. The CDR3 is CASSPRGLISGANVLTF. For the CDR3, the DNA is TGTGCCAGCAGCCCAAGAGGACTGATCTCTGGGGCCAACGTCCTGACTTTC.

The chain joins TRBV25-1 to TRBJ1-1, with D tentatively TRBD1 (5 bases). The V end lost 1 base, the J end lost 3 bases, and 12 bases lay between the germline ends. Looked up from germline, CDR1 is MGHDK and CDR2 is SYGVNS. The CDR3 covers 15 residues. In nucleotides, the CDR3 is TGTGCCAGCAGTGAATGGGCAGGGATTCACACTGAAGCTTTCTTT. Translated, it gives CASSEWAGIHTEAFF.

The chain recombines TRBV5-8 with TRBJ2-7; D is unresolved. This CDR3 has 13 residues. V was trimmed by 3 bases and J by 2 bases, leaving 9 bases between them. Germline V lookup: CDR1 SGHTS, CDR2 YDEGEE. CDR3 sequence (DNA): TGTGCCAGCAGCTCAGTGTTAACCTACGAGCAGTACTTC. Amino acid sequence: CASSSVLTYEQYF.

J is TRBJ2-7 and V is TRBV29-1; weak D call: TRBD1 (7 bases). The V gene's germline CDR1 is SQVTM and CDR2 ANQGSEA. CDR3 size: 12 residues. V dropped 5 bases and J dropped 6 bases, with 14 bases sitting between them. As DNA, the CDR3 is TGCAGCGTTAGGAGGGGGCAAGGCGAGCAGTACTTC. Encoded protein: CSVRRGQGEQYF.

This chain joins TRBV6-5 and TRBJ1-6; D call uncertain. V was cut by 7 bases and J by 0 bases, with 7 bases left in between. CDR1 is MNHEY, CDR2 SVGAGI, per germline. The CDR3 consists of 14 residues. CDR3 nucleotides: TGTGCCAGCATAATGAGCTCCTATAATTCACCCCTCCACTTT. It translates to CASIMSSYNSPLHF.

The chain employs TRBV7-9 and TRBJ2-7, with TRBD2 as a possible D gene (6 bases). Between the trimmed V and J ends, which lost 5 bases and 5 bases, there was a span of 16 bases. This CDR3 is 14 amino acids long. The germline gives CDR1 SEHNR, CDR2 FQNEAQ (reference sequence). In DNA form, the CDR3 reads TGTGCCAGCAGCACTGGGCAGGGAGGTAACGAGCAGTACTTC. This sequence encodes CASSTGQGGNEQYF.

This clone was observed a handful of times. The chain links TRBV27 to TRBJ1-3, with a weak D call TRBD1 (6 bases). The germline gives CDR1 MNHEY, CDR2 SMNVEV (reference sequence). There are 14 residues in the CDR3. V was pared by 9 bases and J by 2 bases, with 14 bases between. The CDR3 nucleotides read TGTGCCAGTGGGTCCAGGGGCGCTGGAAACACCATATATTTT. Amino acids: CASGSRGAGNTIYF.

The gene calls are TRBV10-2 and TRBJ1-1; 8 positions agree with TRBD1. Germline assignment: CDR1 WSHSY and CDR2 SAAADI. J gave up 3 bases and V 6 bases, and 6 bases lay outside the gene matches. The CDR3 extends over 14 amino acids. The CDR3 DNA is TGCGCCAGCAGCCAGACAGGGGTTGACACTGAAGCTTTCTTT. Translated: CASSQTGVDTEAFF.

The V call is TRBV27, the J call TRBJ1-2; TRBD1 might be the D (6 bases). With 3 bases removed from V and 8 bases from J, the gap between germline ends came to 16 bases. The CDR3 sequence is 14 residues long. Germline V gene lookup returns CDR1 MNHEY and CDR2 SMNVEV (reference sequence). CDR3: CASSFLPGQGGYTF. CDR3 in DNA: TGTGCCAGCAGTTTCCTCCCGGGACAAGGGGGCTACACCTTC.

The chain carries TRBV29-1 and TRBJ2-1; 7 bases fit TRBD1. Trimming cost V 6 bases and J 6 bases; bases outside gene matches: 2. The CDR3 is 11 amino acids. Germline V gene sequence: CDR1 SQVTM, CDR2 ANQGSEA. The CDR3 protein is CSVDRANEQFF. Written as DNA, the CDR3 is TGCAGCGTCGACAGGGCCAATGAGCAGTTCTTC.